This section outlines one T cell receptor (beta chain) sequence together with its context. The antigen is unknown. The second PCR ran 7 to 11 cycles with a sample-barcoded 5' primer and J-beta primers. Each CDR3 protein gets one entry after TCRdb re-called the 5' RACE reads with MiXCR. The sample has some 1.1 million distinct CDR3 sequences, roughly two fifths seen once. The study isolated at least 7 million PBMCs from each sample. This record comes from a study of blood T cells in healthy people across ages. Germline V gives CDR1 GTSNPN, CDR2 SVGIG (reference sequence). This CDR3 is built from 13 residues. V dropped 2 bases and J dropped 6 bases, with 10 bases sitting between them. The study's findings and limits: Versus aged donors, long-lived donors had higher diversity and more naive CD4+ cells. The fall in TCR beta diversity per million T cells was roughly linear with age.

Sequenced input: blood. The origin of this receptor is a man aged 18 to 29 in good health. This sequence joins TRBV30 and TRBJ2-2; D call uncertain. CDR3 loop: CAWSLNGPGELFF. Here the CDR3 DNA reads TGTGCCTGGAGTTTGAACGGACCCGGGGAGCTGTTTTTT.